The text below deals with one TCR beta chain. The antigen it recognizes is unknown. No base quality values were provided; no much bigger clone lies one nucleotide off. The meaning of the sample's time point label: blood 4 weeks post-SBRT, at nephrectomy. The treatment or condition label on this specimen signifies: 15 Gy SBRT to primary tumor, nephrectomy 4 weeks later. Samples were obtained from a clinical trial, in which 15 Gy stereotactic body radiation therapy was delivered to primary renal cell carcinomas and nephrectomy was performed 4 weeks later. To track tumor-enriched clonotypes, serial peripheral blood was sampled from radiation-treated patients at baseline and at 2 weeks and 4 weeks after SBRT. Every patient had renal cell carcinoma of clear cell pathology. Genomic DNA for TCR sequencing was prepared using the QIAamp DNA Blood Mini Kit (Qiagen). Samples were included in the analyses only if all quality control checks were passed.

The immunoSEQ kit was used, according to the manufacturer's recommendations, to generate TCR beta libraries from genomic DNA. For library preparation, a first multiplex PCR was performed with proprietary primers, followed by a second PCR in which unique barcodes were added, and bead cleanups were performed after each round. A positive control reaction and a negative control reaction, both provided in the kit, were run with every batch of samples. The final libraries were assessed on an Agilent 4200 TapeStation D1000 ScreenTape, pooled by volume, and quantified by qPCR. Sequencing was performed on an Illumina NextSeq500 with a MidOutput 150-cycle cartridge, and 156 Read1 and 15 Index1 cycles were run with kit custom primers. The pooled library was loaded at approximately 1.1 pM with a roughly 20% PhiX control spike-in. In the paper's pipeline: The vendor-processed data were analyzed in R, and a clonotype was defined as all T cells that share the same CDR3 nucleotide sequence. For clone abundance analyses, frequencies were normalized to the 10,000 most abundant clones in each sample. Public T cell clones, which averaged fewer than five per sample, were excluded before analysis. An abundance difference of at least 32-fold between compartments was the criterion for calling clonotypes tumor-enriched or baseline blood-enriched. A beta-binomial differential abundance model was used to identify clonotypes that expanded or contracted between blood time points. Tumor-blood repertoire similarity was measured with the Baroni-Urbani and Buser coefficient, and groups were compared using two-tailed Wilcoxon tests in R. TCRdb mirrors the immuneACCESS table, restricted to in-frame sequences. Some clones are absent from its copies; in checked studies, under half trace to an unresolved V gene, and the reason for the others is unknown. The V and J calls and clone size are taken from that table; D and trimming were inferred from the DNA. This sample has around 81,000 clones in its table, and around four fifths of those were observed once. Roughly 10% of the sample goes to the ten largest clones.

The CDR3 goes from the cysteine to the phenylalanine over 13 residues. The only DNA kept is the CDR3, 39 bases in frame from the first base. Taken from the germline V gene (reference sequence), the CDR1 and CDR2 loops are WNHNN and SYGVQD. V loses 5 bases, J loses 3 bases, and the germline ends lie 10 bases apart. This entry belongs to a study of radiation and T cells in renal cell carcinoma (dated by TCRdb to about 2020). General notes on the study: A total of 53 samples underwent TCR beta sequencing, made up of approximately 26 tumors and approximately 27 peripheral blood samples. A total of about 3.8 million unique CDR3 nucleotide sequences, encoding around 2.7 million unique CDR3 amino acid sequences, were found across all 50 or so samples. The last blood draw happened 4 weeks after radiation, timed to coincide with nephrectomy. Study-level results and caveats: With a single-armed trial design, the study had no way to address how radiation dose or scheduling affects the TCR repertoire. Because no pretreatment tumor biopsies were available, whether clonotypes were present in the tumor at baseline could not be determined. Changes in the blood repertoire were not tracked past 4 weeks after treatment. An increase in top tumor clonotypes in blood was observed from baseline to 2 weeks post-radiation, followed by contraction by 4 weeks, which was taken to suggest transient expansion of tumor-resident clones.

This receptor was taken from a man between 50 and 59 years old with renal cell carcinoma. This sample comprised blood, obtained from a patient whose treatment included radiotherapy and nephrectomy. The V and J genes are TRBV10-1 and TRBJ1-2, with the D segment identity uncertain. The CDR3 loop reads CASSSSPDYGYTF. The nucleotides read TGCGCCAGCAGTTCCTCGCCTGACTATGGCTACACCTTC.